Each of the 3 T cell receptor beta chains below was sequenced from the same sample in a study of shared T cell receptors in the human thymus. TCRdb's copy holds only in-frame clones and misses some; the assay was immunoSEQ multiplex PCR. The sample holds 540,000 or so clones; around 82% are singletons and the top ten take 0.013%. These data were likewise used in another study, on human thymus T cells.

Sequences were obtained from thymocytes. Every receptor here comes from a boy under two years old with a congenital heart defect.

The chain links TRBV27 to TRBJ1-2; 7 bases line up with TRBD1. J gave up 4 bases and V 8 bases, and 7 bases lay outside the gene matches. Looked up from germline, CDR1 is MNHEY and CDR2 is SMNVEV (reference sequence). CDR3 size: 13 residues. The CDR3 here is CASRGDSFYGYTF. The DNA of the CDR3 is TGTGCCAGCCGTGGGGACAGTTTCTATGGCTACACCTTC.

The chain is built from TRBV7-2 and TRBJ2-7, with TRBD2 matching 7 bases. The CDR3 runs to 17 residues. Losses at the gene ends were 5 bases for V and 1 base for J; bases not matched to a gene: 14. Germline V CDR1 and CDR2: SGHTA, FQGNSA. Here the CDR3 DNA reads TGTGCCAGCAGCGAGAGAAAGAGCGGGAATTCATCCTACGAGCAGTACTTC. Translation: CASSERKSGNSSYEQYF.

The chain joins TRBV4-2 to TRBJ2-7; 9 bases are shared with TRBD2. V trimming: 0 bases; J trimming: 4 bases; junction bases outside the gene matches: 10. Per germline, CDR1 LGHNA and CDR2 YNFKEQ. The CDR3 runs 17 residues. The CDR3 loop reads CASSQDSAGGPWYEQYF. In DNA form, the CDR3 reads TGTGCCAGCAGCCAAGATAGCGCGGGAGGGCCTTGGTACGAGCAGTACTTC.